These T cell receptor beta chains were read from a single sample in a study of cytomegalovirus exposure and HLA in healthy donors. TCRdb's copy holds only in-frame clones and misses some; the assay was immunoSEQ multiplex PCR. In the table there are some 210,000 clones, about three quarters of which are singletons. Sequenced sample: PBMCs. All receptors come from a young woman in good health and CMV-seropositive. Each CDR3 is given with its conserved first and last residue.

j_call,v_call,cdr3_aa
TRBJ1-1,TRBV18,CASSRWTGERMNTEAFF
TRBJ2-7,TRBV7-6,CASSPIGDEQYF
TRBJ2-5,TRBV12-5,CASGLSGGETQYF
TRBJ1-2,TRBV28,CASSLSGQWGGGYTF
TRBJ1-2,TRBV30,CAWRLGQTYGYTF
TRBJ1-6,TRBV13,CASSLGTGWNSPLHF
TRBJ2-7,TRBV5-1,CASSPGQVPSEQYF
TRBJ2-5,TRBV5-1,CASSAEGAQYF
TRBJ2-6,TRBV30,CAWSVEDGANVLTF
TRBJ1-2,TRBV19,CASSTTGQDLNYGYTF
TRBJ1-1,TRBV5-6,CASRSQGAYTEAFF
TRBJ2-3,TRBV27,CASSFDIISGDTDTQYF
TRBJ2-7,TRBV2,CASSYRDEQYF
TRBJ2-2,TRBV6-5,CASSFPYGSGTGELFF
TRBJ2-1,TRBV5-1,CASSRGGLGNEQFF
TRBJ1-1,TRBV2,CASSDRGPEAFF
TRBJ2-3,TRBV28,CASSSWTSGSTDTQYF
TRBJ2-7,TRBV30,CAWSAGGTGGYEQYF
TRBJ1-2,TRBV6-6,CASSYSNPGGRYGYTF
TRBJ2-7,TRBV5-1,CASSLESSGVSYEQYF
TRBJ2-5,TRBV2,CASSDVTSFRETQYF
TRBJ1-2,TRBV7-2,CASSLERTANYGYTF
TRBJ2-7,TRBV28,CASSLDSYEQYF
TRBJ2-7,TRBV7-9,CASSLSSGYEQYF
TRBJ1-1,TRBV2,CASSLQGPNTEAFF
TRBJ2-5,TRBV19,CASASGTETQYF
TRBJ1-1,TRBV7-9,CASSLGGEAFF
TRBJ2-7,TRBV19,CASSTLAGFGYEQYF
TRBJ1-2,TRBV25-1,CASSESPRNVGGYTF
TRBJ2-5,TRBV20-1,CSARSQETQYF
TRBJ2-1,TRBV28,CASSLFQNLNEQFF
TRBJ1-5,TRBV10-3,CAISESGQKNNQPQHF
TRBJ2-5,TRBV5-1,CASSLPLAGVETQYF
TRBJ2-2,TRBV6-5,CASTKSTGELFF
TRBJ2-1,TRBV5-6,CASSLLQGALIVNEQFF
TRBJ2-3,TRBV7-3,CASSPEGGSSTDTQYF
TRBJ2-1,TRBV5-6,CASSLGGLPYNEQFF
TRBJ2-5,TRBV4-2,CASSQDKETQYF
TRBJ2-2,TRBV7-8,CASSWGQNTGELFF
-,TRBV6-1,CASSEGHREYEQYF
TRBJ2-1,TRBV15,CATSRARGGMNEQFF
TRBJ1-3,TRBV7-9,CASRSGVGRNTIYF
TRBJ1-6,TRBV11-2,CASSLVPGTPLHF
TRBJ1-1,TRBV7-9,CASSFRQGLNTEAFF
TRBJ1-1,TRBV5-4,CASSLDGPRAVEAFF
TRBJ1-1,TRBV18,CASSLDTNTEAFF
TRBJ1-4,TRBV5-5,CASSPRDPAGEKLFF
TRBJ1-6,TRBV21-1,CASSKAPRRTSPLHF